The rows below give T cell receptor beta chains drawn from one sample of a study of patients and donors after allogeneic stem cell transplantation. TCRdb processed the RT-PCR reads anew with MiXCR; each CDR3 protein has one entry. Of some 960,000 distinct CDR3 sequences listed, approximately 19% were seen once; the top ten hold around 6%. Sequencing was done on a sample of blood, either unsorted or a sorted T cell fraction (not recorded which). The source of these receptors is a human donor who was either an allogeneic HSCT recipient or a stem cell or donor lymphocyte infusion donor (not recorded which). It is not recorded whose cells these are; they may come from a transplant donor. The CDR3 runs from the conserved cysteine through the conserved F or W. The D gene is left open where the match is weak. Clone size is shown for a subset of rows, as once, few, many or a class of expanded clone.

d_gene,v_gene,abundance,j_gene,CDR3aa,CDR3nt
NA,TRBV15,few,TRBJ2-4,CATSMGRRAGRSDIQYF,TGTGCCACCAGCATGGGCAGGAGGGCAGGGAGATCGGACATTCAGTACTTC
NA,TRBV5-1,few,TRBJ1-1,CASSPGTEGTEAFF,TGCGCCAGCAGCCCCGGGACGGAGGGTACTGAAGCTTTCTTT
NA,TRBV7-3,few,TRBJ2-7,CASSLGQGEREQYF,TGTGCCAGCAGCTTAGGCCAGGGTGAAAGGGAGCAGTACTTC
NA,TRBV9,few,TRBJ1-2,CASSAGVLANYGYTF,TGTGCCAGCAGCGCGGGGGTCCTCGCTAACTATGGCTACACCTTC
NA,TRBV18,few,TRBJ1-1,CASSPWGSTEAFF,TGTGCCAGCTCACCATGGGGGAGCACTGAAGCTTTCTTT
NA,TRBV12-3/TRBV12-4,many,TRBJ1-2,CASSFSQAYGYTF,TGTGCCAGCAGTTTCTCACAGGCCTATGGCTACACCTTC
NA,TRBV6-1,few,TRBJ1-4,CASSEPRGKNEKLFF,TGTGCCAGCAGTGAACCTAGGGGGAAGAATGAAAAACTGTTTTTT
TRBD1,TRBV7-2,few,TRBJ2-3,CASSPPRQGADTQYF,TGTGCCAGCAGCCCCCCGAGACAGGGAGCAGATACGCAGTATTTT
TRBD1,TRBV3-1,NA,TRBJ2-2,CASSHGTASGELFF,TGTGCCAGCAGCCACGGGACAGCTTCCGGGGAGCTGTTTTTT
TRBD2,TRBV14,NA,TRBJ2-1,CASSLSGTSEEFF,TGTGCCAGCAGCCTCTCGGGAACTAGCGAAGAGTTCTTC
NA,TRBV7-2,NA,TRBJ2-1,CASSHIEGPLTDEQFF,TGTGCCAGCAGCCATATAGAGGGGCCCCTTACCGATGAGCAGTTCTTC